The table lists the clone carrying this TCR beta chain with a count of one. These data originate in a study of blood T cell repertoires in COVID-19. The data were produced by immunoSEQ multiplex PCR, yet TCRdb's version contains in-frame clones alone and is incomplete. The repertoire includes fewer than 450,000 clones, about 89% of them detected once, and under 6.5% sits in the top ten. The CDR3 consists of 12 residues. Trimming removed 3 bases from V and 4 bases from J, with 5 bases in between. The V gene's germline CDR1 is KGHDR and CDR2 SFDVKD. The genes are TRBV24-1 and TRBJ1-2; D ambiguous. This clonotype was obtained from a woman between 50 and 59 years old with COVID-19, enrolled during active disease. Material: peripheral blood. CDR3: CATSDGGYGYTF. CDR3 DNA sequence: TGTGCCACCAGTGATGGAGGCTATGGCTACACCTTC.